This TCR beta chain was captured in a study of T cell responses to AZD1222 COVID-19 vaccine. The assay was immunoSEQ multiplex PCR, and TCRdb's table has in-frame clones only and misses some. The profile shows roughly 25,000 clones, approximately 90% of them singletons. V lost 4 bases and J lost 7, with 11 bases in between. Germline assignment: CDR1 SGHKS and CDR2 YYEKEE (reference sequence). The CDR3 loop spans 12 amino acids. This clone was counted a single time. The sample was peripheral blood, taken 28 days after the second AZD1222 dose. The chain recombines TRBV5-5 with TRBJ2-5, with D uncertain. The clonotype comes from an adult who received the AZD1222 COVID-19 vaccine. Here the CDR3 reads CASSLPFGTQYF. In DNA form, the CDR3 reads TGTGCCAGCAGCCTGCCCTTCGGGACCCAGTACTTC.